This T cell receptor (beta chain) was sequenced in a study of T-cell memory formation after mild COVID-19. Study in general: Clustering of TCRs was largely donor specific. Study-level findings and limits: Researchers report contracting CD4+ clones mostly in CM and EM, with CD8+ clones in EMRA. Pre-infection memory contained some responding clones, which suggested that cross-reactive memory had joined. Clones shrinking between day 15 and 85 showed a balanced CD4/CD8 split, and those that grew later tilted toward CD4+.

The germline V gene encodes CDR1 KGHSH and CDR2 LQKENI. CDR3 length equals 13 residues. Trimming removed 2 bases from V and 7 bases from J, with 11 bases in between. A word on this clonotype: Antigen: not known.

TCRdb used MiXCR to reprocess the 5' RACE reads, holding one entry per CDR3 protein. The data hold 250,000 to 300,000 distinct CDR3 sequences, with 16% observed a single time. The source material was PBMCs or a T cell subset sorted from them (not recorded which). This chain uses TRBV18 with TRBJ1-1; the D is unclear. The sequence was obtained from a man younger than 35 who had mild COVID-19 (a few samples of this study predate the infection). Cell type and time point are not known. Here the CDR3 DNA reads TGTGCCAGCTCACCAGGCGGAAGGGTTGAAGCTTTCTTT. Amino acids: CASSPGGRVEAFF.